The present TCR beta chain was sequenced within a study of T cell responses to AZD1222 COVID-19 vaccine. Across the whole study: Second-dose recipients at about 4 or about 12 weeks were treated as one pooled group.

Using immunoSEQ multiplex PCR, the repertoire was profiled, and TCRdb retains in-frame clones only, with some absent. Found here are fewer than 200,000 clones, around 94% of them singletons; the top ten hold over 1%. Trimming took off 2 bases at V and 3 bases at J, with 16 bases between the two ends. The CDR3 extends over 16 amino acids. CDR1 and CDR2 (germline): SGHTA, FQGNSA. Regarding the study as a whole: Donors skewed white British and female; clonal diversity was possibly underestimated.

Turning to this clone: The antigen remains undetermined.

The TCR was taken from an adult in good health. The gene calls are TRBV7-2 and TRBJ1-1; a weak D match, TRBD1 (6 bases). Sequencing was performed on peripheral blood, taken on day 0 of AZD1222 vaccination. DNA of the CDR3: TGTGCCAGCAGCTTAAAGATGTTCCCAGGGGACACTGAAGCTTTCTTT. This encodes CASSLKMFPGDTEAFF.